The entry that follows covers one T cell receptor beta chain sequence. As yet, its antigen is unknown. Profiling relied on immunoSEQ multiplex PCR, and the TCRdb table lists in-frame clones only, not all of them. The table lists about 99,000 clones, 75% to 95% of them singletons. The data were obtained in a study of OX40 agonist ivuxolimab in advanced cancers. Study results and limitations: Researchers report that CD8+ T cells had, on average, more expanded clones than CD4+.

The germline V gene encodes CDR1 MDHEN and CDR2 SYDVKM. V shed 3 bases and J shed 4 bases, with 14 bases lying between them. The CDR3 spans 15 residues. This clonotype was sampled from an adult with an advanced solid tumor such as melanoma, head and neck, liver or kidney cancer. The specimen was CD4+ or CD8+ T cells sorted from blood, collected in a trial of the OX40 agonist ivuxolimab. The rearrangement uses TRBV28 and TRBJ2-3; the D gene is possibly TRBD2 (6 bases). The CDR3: CASSFWGEIADTQYF. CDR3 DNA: TGTGCCAGCAGTTTTTGGGGGGAGATCGCAGATACGCAGTATTTT.